These T cell receptor beta chains were read from a single sample in a study of blood T cell repertoires in COVID-19. TCRdb's table, derived via immunoSEQ multiplex PCR, lists solely in-frame clones and lacks some. Among about 180,000 clones, approximately 85% were seen once, and the ten largest hold roughly 11%. The sequencing input was peripheral blood. The receptor set was obtained from a human donor with active or convalescent COVID-19. The donor label of this sample is uncertain. CDR3s include the opening cysteine and the closing phenylalanine or tryptophan. A D gene is named only where the DNA matches it firmly. Clone size is not always given. Where it is, it says once, few, many or a class for expanded clones.

clone_size j_call v_call d_call cdr3_aa cdr3_nt
- TRBJ2-1 TRBV7-2 TRBD1 CASSLAGGQGAWDEQFF TGTGCCAGCAGCTTAGCGGGCGGGCAGGGGGCTTGGGATGAGCAGTTCTTC
- TRBJ1-3 TRBV28 - CASSVDSSGNTIYF TGTGCCAGCAGTGTCGATAGCTCTGGAAACACCATATATTTT
- TRBJ2-1 TRBV2 TRBD2 CASSEKTSGINNEQFF TGTGCCAGCAGTGAAAAGACTAGCGGGATTAACAATGAGCAGTTCTTC
- TRBJ1-2 TRBV6-1 - CASSDQGYGYTF TGTGCCAGCAGTGACCAGGGATATGGCTACACCTTC
- TRBJ2-7 TRBV18 TRBD1 CASSTDRGQTYEQYF TGTGCCAGCTCAACGGACAGGGGGCAGACCTACGAGCAGTACTTC
- TRBJ1-4 TRBV6-1 TRBD1 CASGTGGRANEKLFF TGTGCCAGCGGGACAGGGGGCCGAGCTAATGAAAAACTGTTTTTT
- TRBJ1-2 TRBV19 - CASNEEMGGYTF TGTGCCAGTAACGAAGAGATGGGCGGCTACACCTTC
- TRBJ1-1 TRBV19 - CASSIVLRGYEAFF TGTGCCAGTAGTATAGTCCTAAGGGGGTATGAAGCTTTCTTT
- TRBJ2-3 TRBV7-9 - CASSFIPDTQYF TGTGCCAGCAGCTTTATTCCTGATACGCAGTATTTT
once TRBJ2-1 TRBV7-9 TRBD2 CASMREALDEQFF TGTGCCAGCATGCGGGAGGCCCTCGATGAGCAGTTCTTC
- TRBJ2-1 TRBV11-2 - CASSLGGSARGVYNEQFF TGTGCCAGCAGCTTAGGAGGGTCAGCGCGGGGCGTTTACAATGAGCAGTTCTTC
- TRBJ1-2 TRBV30 TRBD1 CAWSRDRPYGYTF TGTGCCTGGAGTCGGGACAGACCCTATGGCTACACCTTC
- TRBJ2-3 TRBV5-1 TRBD2 CASSLLSGRASLDTQYF TGCGCCAGCAGCCTACTAAGCGGGAGGGCCTCGTTAGATACGCAGTATTTT
- TRBJ2-1 TRBV7-2 - CASSLGQVDEQFF TGTGCCAGCAGCTTAGGTCAGGTGGATGAGCAGTTCTTC
few TRBJ1-1 TRBV7-9 - CASSPQGYTEAFF TGTGCCAGCAGCCCACAGGGATACACTGAAGCTTTCTTT
- TRBJ1-2 TRBV4-3 TRBD1 CASSQLTGDYGYTF TGCGCCAGCAGCCAGCTGACAGGGGACTATGGCTACACCTTC
- TRBJ2-2 TRBV28 - CASSLGRYTGELFF TGTGCCAGCAGTTTAGGGAGATACACCGGGGAGCTGTTTTTT
once TRBJ2-5 TRBV14 TRBD2 CASSPHKGGPTQYF TGTGCCAGCAGCCCCCACAAGGGAGGGCCTACCCAGTACTTC
- TRBJ1-1 TRBV28 - CASSSLGGGAFF TGTGCCAGCAGTTCCTTGGGAGGGGGAGCTTTCTTT
- TRBJ2-1 TRBV28 TRBD2 CASSPAGGPGNEQFF TGTGCCAGCAGTCCAGCGGGGGGGCCGGGCAATGAGCAGTTCTTC
once TRBJ2-1 TRBV5-5 - CASSPPGSNEQFF TGTGCCAGCAGCCCCCCCGGGTCCAATGAGCAGTTCTTC
- TRBJ2-3 TRBV2 - CASRRDGTDTQYF TGTGCCAGTAGGAGGGACGGTACAGATACGCAGTATTTT
- TRBJ2-1 TRBV27 - CASSLAGPYNEQFF TGTGCCAGCAGTTTAGCGGGCCCTTACAATGAGCAGTTCTTC
- TRBJ1-2 TRBV9 - CASSVTGRAYGYTF TGTGCCAGCAGCGTAACAGGGAGGGCCTATGGCTACACCTTC
few TRBJ2-1 TRBV7-9 - CASKAAGAVSSYNEQFF TGTGCCAGCAAAGCGGCGGGGGCGGTGAGCTCCTACAATGAGCAGTTCTTC